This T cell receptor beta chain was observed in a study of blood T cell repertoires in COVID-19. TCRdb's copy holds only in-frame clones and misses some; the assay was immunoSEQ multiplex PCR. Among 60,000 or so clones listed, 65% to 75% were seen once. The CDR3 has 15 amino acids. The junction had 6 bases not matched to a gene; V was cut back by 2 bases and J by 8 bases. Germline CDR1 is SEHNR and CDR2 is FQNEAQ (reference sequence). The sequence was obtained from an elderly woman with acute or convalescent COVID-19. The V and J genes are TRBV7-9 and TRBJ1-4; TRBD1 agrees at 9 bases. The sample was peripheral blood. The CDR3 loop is CASSLQTGGNEKLFF. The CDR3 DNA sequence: TGTGCCAGCAGCTTACAAACAGGGGGCAACGAAAAACTGTTTTTT.